The 21 T cell receptor beta chains below were found in one sample sequenced in a study of OX40 agonist ivuxolimab in advanced cancers. Using immunoSEQ multiplex PCR, the repertoire was profiled, and TCRdb retains in-frame clones only, with some absent. Of 70,000 to 100,000 clones listed, approximately 81% are singletons. Source: CD4+ or CD8+ T cells sorted from blood, taken in a trial of the OX40 agonist ivuxolimab. These receptors came from an adult with an advanced solid tumor such as melanoma, head and neck, liver or kidney cancer.

This clone is a singleton in its sample. The chain recombines TRBV30 with TRBJ2-6; 8 bases align to TRBD2. The J segment lost 0 bases and the V segment lost 5 bases, leaving 3 bases of the junction unmatched. Germline loops: CDR1 GTSNPN, CDR2 SVGIG (reference sequence). The CDR3 extends over 15 amino acids. The CDR3 sequence: CAWYGGASGANVLTF. CDR3 nucleotides: TGTGCCTGGTACGGGGGGGCCTCTGGGGCCAACGTCCTGACTTTC.

The chain couples TRBV7-9 to TRBJ2-2, with D possibly being TRBD2 (5 bases). The CDR3 sequence is 18 residues long. Deletions cut 5 bases from V and 1 base from J, with 20 bases between. Germline assignment: CDR1 SEHNR and CDR2 FQNEAQ (reference sequence). The CDR3 bases are TGTGCCAGCAGCCCTAATGTGGGGAGAGAGTTGAACACCGGGGAGCTGTTTTTT. Translated: CASSPNVGRELNTGELFF.

The J gene is TRBJ1-2, the V gene TRBV28; D might be TRBD1 (6 bases). V dropped 4 bases and J dropped 7 bases, with 19 bases sitting between them. CDR3 length equals 15 residues. The V gene's germline CDR1 is MDHEN and CDR2 SYDVKM. The CDR3 coding sequence is TGTGCCAGCAGTTCGTCGACAGGACCGCGAAGTGGCTACACCTTC. This sequence encodes CASSSSTGPRSGYTF.

The CDR3 region is CASSSTQGGYEQYF. The CDR3 DNA reads as TGTGCCAGCAGCTCCACACAGGGGGGCTACGAGCAGTACTTC. This rearrangement joins TRBV7-2 to TRBJ2-7; 8 bases line up with TRBD1. Germline V lookup: CDR1 SGHTA, CDR2 FQGNSA. V gave up 4 bases and J gave up 3 bases; unmatched junction bases: 5. This CDR3 has 14 amino acids.

CDR3 DNA: TGTGCCAGCAGCCCGACAGGGGGCGCTTGGGGCTACACCTTC. It yields the protein CASSPTGGAWGYTF. The chain recombines TRBV7-3 with TRBJ1-2, with 10 bases lining up with TRBD1. V gave up 5 bases and J gave up 8 bases; unmatched junction bases: 8. The V gene's germline CDR1 is SGHTA and CDR2 FQGTGA. CDR3 size: 14 residues.

The chain links TRBV5-1 to TRBJ1-2, with D uncertain. With 7 bases removed from V and 4 bases from J, the gap between germline ends came to 8 bases. Germline V gene data show CDR1 as SGHRS and CDR2 as YFSETQ. The CDR3 is made up of 11 amino acids. The CDR3 loop is CASGESYGYTF. Written as DNA, the CDR3 is TGCGCCAGCGGAGAGAGCTATGGCTACACCTTC.

The chain combines TRBV7-2 with TRBJ1-1, with TRBD1 as a possible D gene (6 bases). With 4 bases removed from V and 0 bases from J, the gap between germline ends came to 12 bases. The CDR3 extends over 15 amino acids. Germline CDR1 is SGHTA and CDR2 is FQGNSA. The CDR3 DNA follows: TGTGCCAGCAGCTCAGGGGCCGTCATGAACACTGAAGCTTTCTTT. It is translated as CASSSGAVMNTEAFF.

V usage is TRBV9 and J usage is TRBJ1-1; 8 nucleotides match TRBD1. The CDR3 has 14 residues. The J segment lost 1 base and the V segment lost 1 base, leaving 0 bases of the junction unmatched. Germline V gives CDR1 SGDLS, CDR2 YYNGEE. The CDR3 is CASSVQGANTEAFF. In DNA, the CDR3 is TGTGCCAGCAGCGTACAGGGGGCGAACACTGAAGCTTTCTTT.

The CDR3 protein is CASSEAVGGVETQYF. CDR3 in DNA: TGTGCCAGCAGTGAAGCGGTAGGAGGTGTGGAGACCCAGTACTTC. The rearrangement uses TRBV2 and TRBJ2-5, with D possibly matching TRBD2 (5 bases). This CDR3 region has 15 residues. Germline-derived CDR1 and CDR2 are SNHLY and FYNNEI. Trimming removed 0 bases at V and 5 bases at J, with 13 bases between.

The gene calls are TRBV11-2 and TRBJ2-3; D perhaps matches TRBD1 (6 bases). CDR1 and CDR2 from the germline V gene are SGHAT and FQNNGV. This CDR3 region has 14 residues. The germline V and J ends were trimmed by 5 bases and 2 bases, with 11 bases remaining between them. For the CDR3, the DNA is TGTGCCAGCAGCGTGGACAGTTACACAGATACGCAGTATTTT. Translating gives CASSVDSYTDTQYF.

V and J are TRBV7-8 and TRBJ1-6, with TRBD1 matching over 7 bases. The CDR3 sequence is 15 residues long. The V gene end was trimmed by 0 bases and the J gene end by 14 bases; junction bases not matched to a gene: 10. Germline CDR1 and CDR2: SGHVS and FQNEAQ. For the CDR3, the DNA is TGTGCCAGCAGCTTAGCGGGGCAGGGGGGCAGAGCCCTCCACTTT. Amino acid sequence: CASSLAGQGGRALHF.

The chain uses TRBV9 and TRBJ1-5; the D is unclear. The CDR3 is made up of 13 amino acids. Trimming removed 0 bases from V and 6 bases from J, with 7 bases in between. Germline V gene lookup returns CDR1 SGDLS and CDR2 YYNGEE. Written as DNA, the CDR3 is TGTGCCAGCAGCGTAGGATCAAGTCAGCCCCAGCATTTT. It translates to CASSVGSSQPQHF.

This clone has just one count. The chain combines TRBV7-2 with TRBJ2-5; 10 bases are shared with TRBD2. Losses at the gene ends were 3 bases for V and 5 bases for J; bases not matched to a gene: 9. Germline loops: CDR1 SGHTA, CDR2 FQGNSA. CDR3 length: 16 amino acids. The CDR3 here is CASSFTAGGPGETQYF. In nucleotides, the CDR3 is TGTGCCAGCAGCTTCACAGCGGGGGGGCCGGGGGAGACCCAGTACTTC.

V usage is TRBV5-1 and J usage is TRBJ1-3; a weak D match, TRBD1 (5 bases). The germline V gene has CDR1 SGHRS and CDR2 YFSETQ. This CDR3 has 18 amino acids. Trimming left V 0 bases short and J 0 bases short, with 16 bases between. CDR3 sequence reads: CASSLGAGYGFSGNTIYF. The CDR3, as DNA: TGCGCCAGCAGCTTGGGGGCAGGGTATGGGTTCTCTGGAAACACCATATATTTT.

The chain links TRBV5-1 to TRBJ2-1; D might be TRBD1 (6 bases). Per germline, CDR1 SGHRS and CDR2 YFSETQ. The CDR3 is 14 residues long. The V end lost 0 bases, the J end lost 7 bases, and 11 bases lay between the germline ends. CDR3: CASSLDRAANEQFF. The CDR3 nucleotides are TGCGCCAGCAGCTTGGACAGGGCGGCGAATGAGCAGTTCTTC.

This clone was detected a few times. V gene TRBV18 combines with J gene TRBJ2-5; D not certain. Between the trimmed V and J ends, which lost 6 bases and 5 bases, there was a span of 16 bases. This CDR3 is built from 14 residues. CDR1 and CDR2 (germline): KGHSH, LQKENI. CDR3 loop: CASSPPARVETQYF. CDR3 sequence (DNA): TGTGCCAGCTCGCCCCCGGCAAGGGTGGAGACCCAGTACTTC.

V is TRBV25-1 and J is TRBJ2-5; D tentatively reads TRBD1 or TRBD2 (5 bases each). The CDR3 has 16 residues. Germline-derived CDR1 and CDR2 are MGHDK and SYGVNS. Trimming took 5 bases from V and 5 from J, leaving 21 bases between them. The CDR3 region has the DNA TGTGCCAGCAGTCCTCTCGAGGGGACGATTGTGGAGACCCAGTACTTC. This gives the protein CASSPLEGTIVETQYF.

The chain has TRBV7-3 and TRBJ2-3, with D possibly TRBD1 on 6 matching bases. V lost 5 bases, J lost 2 bases, and 14 bases lay in between. The CDR3 totals 15 residues. CDR1 is SGHTA, CDR2 FQGTGA, per germline. In DNA, the CDR3 is TGTGCCAGCAGCCCGCAGACAGGCGCCACAGATACGCAGTATTTT. It encodes CASSPQTGATDTQYF.

The CDR3, as DNA: TGTGCCAGCAGTTCTACCGACCCAATCGAGAATGAGCAGTTCTTC. Protein sequence: CASSSTDPIENEQFF. The chain combines TRBV6-5 with TRBJ2-1, with D unclear. This CDR3 has 15 amino acids. Between the trimmed V and J ends, which lost 4 bases and 7 bases, there was a span of 17 bases. The germline gives CDR1 MNHEY, CDR2 SVGAGI.

The V gene is TRBV5-6, the J gene TRBJ1-1; D possibly corresponds to TRBD1 (5 bases). This CDR3 spans 13 amino acids. V was cut by 5 bases and J by 4 bases, with 12 bases left in between. Looked up from germline, CDR1 is SGHDT and CDR2 is YYEEEE. The CDR3 loop reads CASRYQGSTEAFF. The CDR3 DNA reads as TGTGCCAGCAGATACCAGGGAAGCACTGAAGCTTTCTTT.

The chain couples TRBV28 to TRBJ1-1, with D perhaps TRBD1 (5 bases). This CDR3 comprises 13 residues. Trimming took 7 bases from V and 4 from J, leaving 13 bases between them. In germline, CDR1 is MDHEN, CDR2 SYDVKM. The CDR3 coding sequence is TGTGCCAGCACAGTCGAAGGGGTCACTGAAGCTTTCTTT. It translates to CASTVEGVTEAFF.